Listed below are T cell receptor beta chains from one sample, sequenced in a study of regulatory T cells in long-lasting Graves disease. MiXCR, applied by TCRdb to the multiplex PCR reads, yields one record per CDR3 protein. The sample has approximately 400,000 distinct CDR3 sequences, 20% seen once. Sequenced material: peripheral blood mononuclear cells (PBMCs), taken when the disease was refractory, from a patient treated with antithyroid drugs. These receptors all stem from a female donor with Graves disease. Both conserved end residues are part of each CDR3. Each record gives: V gene, J gene, clone size, D gene, CDR3 DNA, CDR3 protein. D genes are given only for firm matches. Size is stated for part of the rows, as once, few or many counts, or as a class when the clone is expanded.

v_gene: TRBV4-3
j_gene: TRBJ1-1
abundance: .
d_gene: .
CDR3nt: TGCGCCAGCAGCCAAGATTACCGCACTGAAGCTTTCTTT
CDR3aa: CASSQDYRTEAFF

v_gene: TRBV28
j_gene: TRBJ1-1
abundance: many
d_gene: TRBD1
CDR3nt: TGTGCCAGCAGACAGGGGGTTAACACTGAAGCTTTCTTT
CDR3aa: CASRQGVNTEAFF

v_gene: TRBV5-1
j_gene: TRBJ2-7
abundance: many
d_gene: .
CDR3nt: TGCGCCAGCAGCCCCGGGACTCCTATTCCCTACGAGCAGTACTTC
CDR3aa: CASSPGTPIPYEQYF

v_gene: TRBV5-6
j_gene: TRBJ2-7
abundance: .
d_gene: TRBD2
CDR3nt: TGTGCCAGCAGCCCAGCGGGACTCTACGAGCAGTACTTC
CDR3aa: CASSPAGLYEQYF

v_gene: TRBV11-2
j_gene: TRBJ2-4
abundance: .
d_gene: TRBD1
CDR3nt: TGTGCCAGCACGTACCGGGACAGGGATGCCGACATTCAGTACTTC
CDR3aa: CASTYRDRDADIQYF

v_gene: TRBV7-9
j_gene: TRBJ2-2
abundance: many
d_gene: TRBD1
CDR3nt: TGTGCCAGCAGTTACGCAGGGGGCGGCACCGGGGAGCTGTTTTTT
CDR3aa: CASSYAGGGTGELFF

v_gene: TRBV7-2
j_gene: TRBJ2-5
abundance: .
d_gene: TRBD1
CDR3nt: TGTGCCAGCAGCTTACAGGGGGAGCTGGAGACCCAGTACTTC
CDR3aa: CASSLQGELETQYF

v_gene: TRBV30
j_gene: TRBJ2-5
abundance: many
d_gene: .
CDR3nt: TGTGCCTGGAGAGATACCCCCCGGGAGACCCAGTACTTC
CDR3aa: CAWRDTPRETQYF

v_gene: TRBV20-1
j_gene: TRBJ2-1
abundance: .
d_gene: .
CDR3nt: TGCAGTGCTAGAAGGGGCGCCTACAATGAGCAGTTCTTC
CDR3aa: CSARRGAYNEQFF

v_gene: TRBV7-2
j_gene: TRBJ2-7
abundance: .
d_gene: .
CDR3nt: TGTGCCAGCAGCTTAGAATTAGCAACCTACGAGCAGTACTTC
CDR3aa: CASSLELATYEQYF

v_gene: TRBV12-3/TRBV12-4
j_gene: TRBJ1-1
abundance: .
d_gene: .
CDR3nt: TGTGCCAGCAGTCCGGCTGGCGGATCTGAAGCTTTCTTT
CDR3aa: CASSPAGGSEAFF

v_gene: TRBV6-1
j_gene: TRBJ2-1
abundance: few
d_gene: TRBD2
CDR3nt: TGTGCCAGCGGCTATAGCGGGAGGGACAATGAGCAGTTCTTC
CDR3aa: CASGYSGRDNEQFF

v_gene: TRBV10-3
j_gene: TRBJ2-7
abundance: .
d_gene: TRBD1
CDR3nt: TGTGCCATCAGTGGGGGACAGGGGATCTACGAGCAGTACTTC
CDR3aa: CAISGGQGIYEQYF

v_gene: TRBV7-2
j_gene: TRBJ2-7
abundance: many
d_gene: .
CDR3nt: TGTGCCAGCAGCTTAGCGGAGCAGGGGCAGTACGAGCAGTACTTC
CDR3aa: CASSLAEQGQYEQYF

v_gene: TRBV28
j_gene: TRBJ2-1
abundance: .
d_gene: .
CDR3nt: TGTGCCAGCAGTTCGCTTGAGACGCGTGGGAACTACAATGAGCAGTTCTTC
CDR3aa: CASSSLETRGNYNEQFF

v_gene: TRBV6-1
j_gene: TRBJ1-2
abundance: many
d_gene: .
CDR3nt: TGTGCCAGCAGTGAAGCGTCAAGGGCCCTTGGAGGCTACACCTTC
CDR3aa: CASSEASRALGGYTF

v_gene: TRBV5-1
j_gene: TRBJ2-7
abundance: .
d_gene: .
CDR3nt: TGCGCCAGCAGCGAGGAACCTCTGACTGGCGAGCAGTACTTC
CDR3aa: CASSEEPLTGEQYF

v_gene: TRBV10-3
j_gene: TRBJ1-5
abundance: many
d_gene: .
CDR3nt: TGTGCCATCAGTGAGTATAGCAATCAGCCCCAGCATTTT
CDR3aa: CAISEYSNQPQHF

v_gene: TRBV29-1
j_gene: TRBJ2-2
abundance: few
d_gene: .
CDR3nt: TGCAGCGTCTACAGGGAAAACACCGGGGAGCTGTTTTTT
CDR3aa: CSVYRENTGELFF

v_gene: TRBV2
j_gene: TRBJ2-4
abundance: many
d_gene: TRBD2
CDR3nt: TGTGCCAGCAGTGACGTAGCGGGAGCCAAAAACATTCAGTACTTC
CDR3aa: CASSDVAGAKNIQYF

v_gene: TRBV11-3
j_gene: TRBJ2-1
abundance: few
d_gene: TRBD1
CDR3nt: TGTGCCAGCAGCTTAATAGGAGACAGGGGCAATGAGCAGTTCTTC
CDR3aa: CASSLIGDRGNEQFF

v_gene: TRBV20-1
j_gene: TRBJ1-2
abundance: .
d_gene: .
CDR3nt: TGCAGTGCTCCCGGGGCGGGGGCGGGGAGCTATGGCTACACCTTC
CDR3aa: CSAPGAGAGSYGYTF

v_gene: TRBV7-9
j_gene: TRBJ1-6
abundance: few
d_gene: .
CDR3nt: TGTGCCAGCAGCTTTCACGGGGGCAATAATTCACCCCTCCACTTT
CDR3aa: CASSFHGGNNSPLHF

v_gene: TRBV11-2
j_gene: TRBJ2-7
abundance: many
d_gene: .
CDR3nt: TGTGCCAGCAGGGGACCCTATCTCTACGAGCAGTACTTC
CDR3aa: CASRGPYLYEQYF

v_gene: TRBV7-2
j_gene: TRBJ2-2
abundance: .
d_gene: TRBD2
CDR3nt: TGTGCCAGCGGCGGGAGGGCCGGCGGGGAGCTGTTTTTT
CDR3aa: CASGGRAGGELFF

v_gene: TRBV28
j_gene: TRBJ2-7
abundance: many
d_gene: TRBD2
CDR3nt: TGTGCCAGCAGTGTGGGACTAGCGGGAAGCGAGCAGTACTTC
CDR3aa: CASSVGLAGSEQYF

v_gene: TRBV9
j_gene: TRBJ2-2
abundance: .
d_gene: .
CDR3nt: TGTGCCAGCAGCGTATCTGTCCAGGGGAAGGCCGGGGAGCTGTTTTTT
CDR3aa: CASSVSVQGKAGELFF

v_gene: TRBV7-2
j_gene: TRBJ2-4
abundance: .
d_gene: .
CDR3nt: TGTGCCAGCAGCTTAAATCCGACAGGAATTCAGTACTTC
CDR3aa: CASSLNPTGIQYF

v_gene: TRBV2
j_gene: TRBJ1-1
abundance: many
d_gene: .
CDR3nt: TGTGCCAGCAGTCCTTTTGCTGAAGCTTTCTTT
CDR3aa: CASSPFAEAFF

v_gene: TRBV7-9
j_gene: TRBJ1-1
abundance: .
d_gene: TRBD1
CDR3nt: TGTGCCAGCAGCCCAACAGGGGCGGTAGGGACTGAAGCTTTCTTT
CDR3aa: CASSPTGAVGTEAFF

v_gene: TRBV9
j_gene: TRBJ2-3
abundance: .
d_gene: TRBD2
CDR3nt: TGTGCCAGCAGCGTAGAGCGGGAGGGCACAGATACGCAGTATTTT
CDR3aa: CASSVEREGTDTQYF

v_gene: TRBV6-2/TRBV6-3
j_gene: TRBJ1-2
abundance: .
d_gene: .
CDR3nt: TGTGCCAGCAGTGAAGTCAGAGACGGCTATGGCTACACCTTC
CDR3aa: CASSEVRDGYGYTF

v_gene: TRBV7-2
j_gene: TRBJ2-7
abundance: many
d_gene: .
CDR3nt: TGTGCCAGCAGCATCGAACAGGGATTCTACGAGCAGTACTTC
CDR3aa: CASSIEQGFYEQYF

v_gene: TRBV27
j_gene: TRBJ1-2
abundance: .
d_gene: TRBD1
CDR3nt: TGTGCCGGCAGTGGACAGGGCTATGGCTACACCTTC
CDR3aa: CAGSGQGYGYTF

v_gene: TRBV19
j_gene: TRBJ2-2
abundance: .
d_gene: .
CDR3nt: TGTGCCAGTAGTTCCCTCCACACCGGGGAGCTGTTTTTT
CDR3aa: CASSSLHTGELFF

v_gene: TRBV27
j_gene: TRBJ2-7
abundance: .
d_gene: TRBD2
CDR3nt: TGTGCCAGCAGTCCCGGGGGGATCCTCTACGAGCAGTACTTC
CDR3aa: CASSPGGILYEQYF

v_gene: TRBV27
j_gene: TRBJ1-3
abundance: .
d_gene: .
CDR3nt: TGTGCCAGCAGACCGCTCTCTGGAAACACCATATATTTT
CDR3aa: CASRPLSGNTIYF

v_gene: TRBV18
j_gene: TRBJ1-5
abundance: .
d_gene: .
CDR3nt: TGTGCCAGCTCACCACGTGGCCGAAAGGGTCAGCCCCAGCATTTT
CDR3aa: CASSPRGRKGQPQHF